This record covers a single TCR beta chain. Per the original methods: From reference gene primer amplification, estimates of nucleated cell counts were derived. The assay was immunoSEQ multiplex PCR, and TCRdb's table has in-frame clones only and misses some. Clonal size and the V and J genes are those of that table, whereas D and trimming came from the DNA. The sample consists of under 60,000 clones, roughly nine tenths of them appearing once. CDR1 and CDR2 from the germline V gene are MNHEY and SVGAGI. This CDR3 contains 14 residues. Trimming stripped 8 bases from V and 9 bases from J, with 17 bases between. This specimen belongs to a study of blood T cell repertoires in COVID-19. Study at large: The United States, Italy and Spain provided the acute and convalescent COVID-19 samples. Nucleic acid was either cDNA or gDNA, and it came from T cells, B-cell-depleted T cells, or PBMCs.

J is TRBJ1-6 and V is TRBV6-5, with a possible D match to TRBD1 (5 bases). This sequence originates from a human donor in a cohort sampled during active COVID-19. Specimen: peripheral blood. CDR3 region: CASSQGSGGSPLHF. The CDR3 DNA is TGTGCCAGCTCGCAGGGTTCAGGTGGTTCACCCCTCCACTTT.